These T cell receptor beta chains were read from a single sample in a study of T cell repertoires in cytomegalovirus infection. TCRdb reprocessed the reads with MiXCR, giving one entry per CDR3 protein. Among approximately 56,000 distinct CDR3 sequences listed, roughly a fifth were seen once. No cognate antigen is known for these TCRs. The sequencing used CD8+ T cells from cultured PBMCs, collected from culture after CMV antigen stimulation. The receptors derive from a human donor in good health (CMV status not recorded). Some clones in this sample may be carry-over from other donors' samples. Both conserved end residues are part of each CDR3. The D gene is left open where the match is weak. For some rows the clone size is stated as once, few or many, or as a class when expanded; others skip it.

j_call: TRBJ2-1
clone_size: few
d_call: .
v_call: TRBV7-2
cdr3_nt: TGTGCCAGCAGCTTGAGGAGCTACAATGAGCAGTTCTTC
cdr3_aa: CASSLRSYNEQFF

j_call: TRBJ2-7
clone_size: .
d_call: TRBD1
v_call: TRBV10-3
cdr3_nt: TGTGCCATCCAACCCGGACAGGGGGACCTTATCTACGAGCAGTACTTC
cdr3_aa: CAIQPGQGDLIYEQYF

j_call: TRBJ1-2
clone_size: .
d_call: TRBD1
v_call: TRBV7-9
cdr3_nt: TGTGCCAGCAGCTCCCCCCGGGACAGGGACTCACCGGCTTATGGCTACACCTTC
cdr3_aa: CASSSPRDRDSPAYGYTF

j_call: TRBJ2-3
clone_size: few
d_call: .
v_call: TRBV10-2
cdr3_nt: TGCGCCAGCAGTGAGGGGGGGGGGCCTGGAAGGATTTTT
cdr3_aa: CASSEGGGPGRIF

j_call: TRBJ1-3
clone_size: .
d_call: .
v_call: TRBV12-3/TRBV12-4
cdr3_nt: TGTGCCAGCAGCGATTCGTTGGGAGGTGGAAACACCATATATTTT
cdr3_aa: CASSDSLGGGNTIYF

j_call: TRBJ2-1
clone_size: .
d_call: .
v_call: TRBV12-3/TRBV12-4
cdr3_nt: TGTGCCAGCAGGGAGCGCCCCGGGACCTACAATGAGCAGTTCTTC
cdr3_aa: CASRERPGTYNEQFF

j_call: TRBJ2-3
clone_size: few
d_call: TRBD1
v_call: TRBV29-1
cdr3_nt: TGCAGCGTTTCGACAGGGCTCACAGATACGCAGTATTTT
cdr3_aa: CSVSTGLTDTQYF

j_call: TRBJ2-1
clone_size: .
d_call: .
v_call: TRBV7-9
cdr3_nt: TGTGCCAGCAGCTTAGATCCGCCTCGGGGCCACAATGAGCAGTTCTTC
cdr3_aa: CASSLDPPRGHNEQFF

j_call: TRBJ1-1
clone_size: .
d_call: .
v_call: TRBV29-1
cdr3_nt: TGCAGCGTTGCAGTGGGAAAGTACACTGAAGCTTTCTTT
cdr3_aa: CSVAVGKYTEAFF

j_call: TRBJ1-2
clone_size: .
d_call: .
v_call: TRBV27
cdr3_nt: TGTGCCAGCAGTCCGGGGGGGCAGTTACAGGGCTACACCTTC
cdr3_aa: CASSPGGQLQGYTF